What follows are 7 T cell receptor beta chains derived from one specimen sequenced in a study of cytomegalovirus exposure and HLA in healthy donors. With 60 Vbeta and 13 Jbeta primers, the PCR was carried out. Only in-frame clones appear in the TCRdb table, and some are missing; sequencing was by immunoSEQ multiplex PCR. The sample includes roughly 130,000 clones, approximately 80% of them seen just once. Sequencing used PBMCs. These receptor sequences come from a man in his forties in good health and CMV-seronegative.

The rearrangement uses TRBV7-9 and TRBJ2-3; 9 nucleotides align to TRBD2. The V gene's germline CDR1 is SEHNR and CDR2 FQNEAQ (reference sequence). The CDR3 loop spans 19 amino acids. V shed 4 bases, J shed 3 bases, and the junction held 17 bases outside the gene matches. This CDR3 is CASSSPTGQPSGITDTQYF. In DNA, the CDR3 is TGTGCCAGCAGCTCTCCGACAGGACAGCCTAGCGGGATAACAGATACGCAGTATTTT. Complete variable domain (other parts from reference TRBV7-9 and TRBJ2-3): DTGVSQNPRHKITKRGQNVTFRCDPISEHNRLYWYRQTLGQGPEFLTYFQNEAQLEKSRLLSDRFSAERPKGSFSTLEIQRTEQGDSAMYLCASSSPTGQPSGITDTQYFGPGTRLTVL.

The chain uses TRBV27 and TRBJ2-5, with D perhaps matching TRBD1 (5 bases). V shed 5 bases and J shed 4 bases, with 17 bases lying between them. Germline CDR1 is MNHEY and CDR2 is SMNVEV (reference sequence). This CDR3 comprises 15 residues. In DNA, the CDR3 is TGTGCCAGCAGTCCCCAAGGGGTACGAGGAGAGACCCAGTACTTC. Amino acids: CASSPQGVRGETQYF.

This chain connects TRBV7-3 to TRBJ2-3, with 16 bases aligning to TRBD2. This CDR3 has 16 residues. V lost 6 bases to trimming and J lost 11 bases; unmatched junction nucleotides: 11. CDR1 is SGHTA and CDR2 is FQGTGA in the germline V gene. CDR3 region: CASSREGTSGGAGQYF. CDR3 coding DNA: TGTGCCAGCAGTCGAGAAGGGACTAGCGGGGGGGCGGGGCAGTATTTT.

This clone was counted between two and nine times. The junction differs from germline at one of its ends, possibly a read error. This rearrangement joins TRBV7-9 to TRBJ1-6; tentative D call: TRBD1 (5 bases). The CDR3 is 16 residues long. From germline, CDR1 is SEHNR and CDR2 FQNEAQ (reference sequence). CDR3 sequence: CSSAGTPSSYNSPLHF. The CDR3 nucleotides read TGTTCCAGCGCTGGGACTCCGAGCTCCTATAATTCACCCCTCCACTTT.

CDR3 protein: CAISEPNSRLAGGPGNEQFF. For the CDR3, the DNA is TGTGCCATCAGTGAGCCCAACTCCCGACTAGCGGGGGGGCCCGGCAATGAGCAGTTCTTC. The chain joins TRBV10-3 to TRBJ2-1; 14 bases align to TRBD2. Germline CDR1 ENHRY, CDR2 SYGVKD. The junction had 15 bases not matched to a gene; V was cut back by 2 bases and J by 6 bases. This CDR3 has 20 residues.

Concerning this clone: Other nucleotide sequences in the sample specify the same CDR3. The V gene is TRBV6-4, the J gene TRBJ2-6; 7 bases match TRBD2. V lost 3 bases and J lost 3; bases outside the gene matches: 2. CDR1 MRHNA and CDR2 SNTAGT come from the germline V gene. CDR3 length: 15 residues. The CDR3 DNA is TGTGCCAGCAGTGAGGGGGGGAGTGGGGCCAACGTCCTGACTTTC. Protein: CASSEGGSGANVLTF.

The CDR3: CASSWGPRGGRVTGELFF. For the CDR3, the DNA is TGTGCCAGCAGTTGGGGGCCGAGAGGCGGGAGGGTTACCGGGGAGCTGTTTTTT. V and J are TRBV28 and TRBJ2-2; 9 bases map to TRBD2. CDR1 is MDHEN and CDR2 is SYDVKM in the germline V gene. The CDR3 totals 18 residues. The V and J ends lost 4 bases and 5 bases, in that order; junction bases with no gene match: 14.